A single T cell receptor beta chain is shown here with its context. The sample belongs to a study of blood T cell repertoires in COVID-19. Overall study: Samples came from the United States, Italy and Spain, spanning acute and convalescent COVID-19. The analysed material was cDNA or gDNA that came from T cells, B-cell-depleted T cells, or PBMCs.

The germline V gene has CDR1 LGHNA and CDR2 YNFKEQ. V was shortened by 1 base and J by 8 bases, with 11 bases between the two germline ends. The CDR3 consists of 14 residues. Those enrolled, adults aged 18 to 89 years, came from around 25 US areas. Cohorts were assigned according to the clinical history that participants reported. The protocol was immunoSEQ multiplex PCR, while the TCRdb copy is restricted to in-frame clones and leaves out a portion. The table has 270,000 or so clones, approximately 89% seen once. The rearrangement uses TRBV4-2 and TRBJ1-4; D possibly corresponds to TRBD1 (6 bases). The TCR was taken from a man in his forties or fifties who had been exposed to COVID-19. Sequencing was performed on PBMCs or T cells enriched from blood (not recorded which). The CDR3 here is CASSQGGLKEKLFF. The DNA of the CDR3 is TGTGCCAGCAGCCAAGGGGGGCTAAAAGAAAAACTGTTTTTT.